The T cell receptor beta chain described here comes from a study of T cells in Graves' hyperthyroidism and ophthalmopathy. Template material for amplifying TCR beta CDR3 regions consisted of RNA transcripts. HTBI primers drove first-round RT-PCR of the TCR CDR3. Each CDR3 protein is one row after TCRdb ran MiXCR on the multiplex PCR reads. The repertoire holds some 600,000 distinct CDR3 sequences, with approximately 13% as singletons. V shed 6 bases and J shed 5 bases, with 4 bases lying between them. The V gene's germline CDR1 is MDHEN and CDR2 SYDVKM. This CDR3 contains 10 residues. Each patient was aged 18 to 65 and had newly diagnosed hyperthyroidism of under 2 months' duration. Diagnoses were established using clinical symptoms, serum thyroxine and TRAb, thyroid ultrasound and orbital computed tomography. Blood was obtained at the first hyperthyroidism diagnosis, which preceded any ophthalmopathy symptoms.

This clonotype was detected ten times or more. The sequencing input was blood. The TCR sequence derives from a woman aged 25 to 39 with Graves' hyperthyroidism that later progressed to Graves' ophthalmopathy. V is TRBV28 and J is TRBJ1-1; D gene uncertain. The CDR3 sequence is CASRETEAFF. The CDR3 DNA is TGTGCCAGCAGGGAAACTGAAGCTTTCTTT.